These T cell receptor beta chains were read from a single sample in a study of tumor and adjacent non-tumor tissue in lung cancer. TCRdb re-called the multiplex PCR reads with MiXCR, one entry per CDR3 protein. The profile shows roughly 45,000 distinct CDR3 sequences, approximately 57% of them singletons. Sequencing was performed on distant non-tumor lung tissue. These receptors came from a man in his fifties or sixties with non-small cell lung cancer. Each CDR3 is given with its conserved first and last residue. D genes are given only for firm matches. Part of the rows lack a size; the others show once, few, many or a class for expanded clones.

V gene	J gene	clone size	D gene	CDR3 protein	CDR3 DNA
TRBV5-5	TRBJ2-7	NA	NA	CASSSEVILGEQYF	TGTGCAAGCAGCTCGGAGGTTATCCTGGGGGAACAGTACTTC
TRBV11-2	TRBJ2-1	NA	NA	CANDSGQTNNEQFF	TGTGCCAACGACTCCGGGCAGACAAACAATGAGCAGTTCTTC
TRBV6-6	TRBJ1-2	NA	NA	CARGGVDYDYTF	TGTGCGAGGGGTGGCGTAGACTATGACTACACCTTC
TRBV12-3/TRBV12-4	TRBJ2-2	NA	NA	CASSFQANTGELSF	TGTGCCAGCAGTTTTCAGGCGAACACCGGGGAGCTGTCTTTT
TRBV4-2	TRBJ2-7	NA	NA	CASSQAQGWQDPFKQYF	TGTGCCAGCAGTCAAGCCCAAGGGTGGCAGGACCCTTTTAAGCAGTACTTC
TRBV30	TRBJ1-4	NA	NA	CAWRCPGATNEKLFF	TGTGCCTGGAGGTGCCCGGGAGCAACTAATGAAAAACTGTTTTTT
TRBV20-1	TRBJ1-2	NA	NA	CSMRSGIGGVYGYTF	TGCAGTATGAGGTCGGGGATTGGCGGAGTCTATGGCTACACCTTC
TRBV5-1	TRBJ2-2	NA	TRBD1	CASSFAGTGTGELFF	TGCGCCAGCAGCTTTGCAGGGACAGGGACCGGGGAGCTGTTTTTT
TRBV15	TRBJ1-4	NA	NA	CTTSANLLGGNEKLFF	TGTACCACCAGCGCGAACCTCCTAGGGGGTAATGAAAAACTGTTTTTT
TRBV29-1	TRBJ1-2	NA	NA	CSVLRTGIECYTF	TGCAGCGTGTTGAGGACGGGGATCGAGTGCTACACCTTC
TRBV12-3/TRBV12-4	TRBJ2-1	NA	NA	CANTSLADEQFF	TGTGCCAACACTTCATTGGCTGATGAGCAGTTCTTC
TRBV11-1	TRBJ2-7	NA	NA	CVSGSSGLLEQYF	TGTGTCAGCGGCTCATCGGGACTCCTGGAGCAGTACTTC
TRBV20-1	TRBJ2-1	NA	NA	CSASIPDACPYNEQFF	TGCAGTGCTTCGATACCAGACGCCTGCCCTTACAATGAGCAGTTCTTC
TRBV5-4	TRBJ2-3	NA	NA	CASSFERNTDMQYF	TGTGCCAGCAGCTTCGAGCGGAACACCGATATGCAGTATTTT
TRBV28	TRBJ2-3	many	TRBD2	CAGSGGITDTQYF	TGTGCCGGTAGCGGGGGGATCACAGATACGCAGTATTTT
TRBV20-1	TRBJ2-1	many	TRBD2	CSARDGSGGWDEQFF	TGCAGTGCTAGAGATGGTAGCGGGGGGTGGGATGAGCAGTTCTTC
TRBV24-1	TRBJ2-2	few	NA	CATSENTGELFF	TGTGCCACCAGTGAGAACACCGGGGAGCTGTTTTTT
TRBV29-1	TRBJ2-1	NA	NA	CSVGWTSVYNERFF	TGCAGCGTTGGGTGGACATCGGTCTACAATGAGCGCTTCTTC
TRBV20-1	TRBJ2-3	few	TRBD1	CSAKPQGAAFSDTQYF	TGCAGTGCCAAGCCACAGGGGGCGGCCTTTTCAGATACGCAGTATTTT
TRBV5-1	TRBJ2-1	NA	NA	CVSSYLSTGIDGEQFF	TGCGTCAGCAGCTACCTGTCGACAGGAATAGATGGTGAACAGTTCTTC
TRBV28	TRBJ2-7	NA	TRBD1	CASSSDGQGASRQYF	TGTGCCAGCAGTTCGGATGGACAGGGGGCATCAAGGCAGTACTTC
TRBV28	TRBJ2-7	few	TRBD1	CASNLPGQGSYEQYF	TGTGCCAGCAACCTCCCGGGACAGGGCTCCTACGAGCAGTACTTC
TRBV12-2	TRBJ1-2	many	NA	CASRRRGYTF	TGTGCAAGTCGCCGTAGAGGCTACACCTTC
TRBV29-1	TRBJ2-1	NA	TRBD2	CSADPSGLNEQFF	TGCAGCGCCGACCCTAGCGGACTAAATGAGCAGTTCTTC
TRBV20-1	TRBJ2-2	NA	TRBD2	CSARLAGDTGELFF	TGCAGTGCTAGACTAGCGGGGGACACCGGGGAGCTGTTTTTT
TRBV7-9	TRBJ2-1	NA	NA	CASSSPSRRALYNEQFF	TGTGCCAGCAGCTCTCCTAGCAGGAGGGCCTTATACAATGAGCAGTTCTTC
TRBV5-5	TRBJ2-5	NA	NA	CASSAEGRYGETQYF	TGTGCCAGCAGCGCGGAGGGCCGCTATGGAGAGACCCAGTACTTC
TRBV30	TRBJ1-6	NA	NA	CAWVRANSPLHF	TGTGCCTGGGTCAGGGCTAATTCACCCCTCCACTTT
TRBV4-2	TRBJ1-1	many	NA	CASSQDDRGGSTEAFF	TGTGCCAGCAGCCAAGATGATCGGGGGGGGAGCACTGAAGCTTTCTTT
TRBV29-1	TRBJ2-1	NA	TRBD2	CSVLPQETAGVGEQFF	TGCAGCGTTCTCCCTCAGGAAACGGCGGGAGTAGGTGAGCAGTTCTTC